These 15 T cell receptor beta chains came from one sample sequenced in a study of T cell repertoires in cytomegalovirus infection. TCRdb recomputed calls from the reads with MiXCR, one row per CDR3 protein. The sample includes about 63,000 distinct CDR3 sequences, about 19% seen only once; the top ten take roughly two thirds. No antigen is known for these receptors. The sample consisted of CD8+ T cells from cultured PBMCs, taken from culture after CMV antigen stimulation. The source of these receptors is a human donor in good health (CMV status not recorded). Some clones in this sample may be carry-over from other donors' samples.

This clonotype was seen a few times. The rearrangement uses TRBV6-5 and TRBJ1-1, with 7 bases fitting TRBD1. The germline gives CDR1 MNHEY, CDR2 SVGAGI. V shed 2 bases and J 0 bases; nucleotides not matched to a gene: 6. This CDR3 comprises 16 residues. The CDR3 sequence is CASSYEGAALNTEAFF. The CDR3 nucleotides read TGTGCCAGCAGTTACGAGGGGGCGGCCCTGAACACTGAAGCTTTCTTT.

This clonotype was counted between two and nine times. The rearrangement uses TRBV7-9 and TRBJ2-2; 9 nucleotides match TRBD1. Germline values: CDR1 SEHNR, CDR2 FQNEAQ (reference sequence). The CDR3 is 18 amino acids. The J segment lost 1 base and the V segment lost 5 bases, leaving 11 bases of the junction unmatched. In DNA form, the CDR3 reads TGTGCCAGCAGCGCTTTCGGACTGGGACAGGGGAACACCGGGGAGCTGTTTTTT. Its protein product is CASSAFGLGQGNTGELFF.

V and J are TRBV10-2 and TRBJ2-1, with 7 bases identical to TRBD2. V lost 7 bases and J lost 3; bases outside the gene matches: 9. The CDR3 is 15 amino acids. Germline CDR1 WSHSY, CDR2 SAAADI. This chain's CDR3 is CASTDWGGGYNEQFF. Here the CDR3 DNA reads TGCGCCAGCACTGACTGGGGGGGAGGCTACAATGAGCAGTTCTTC.

This clonotype was seen once. The chain is built from TRBV6-1 and TRBJ1-1, with 10 bases lining up with TRBD1. The ends lost 5 bases at V and 0 bases at J; junction bases unmatched: 18. The CDR3 is 20 residues long. Germline loops: CDR1 MNHNS, CDR2 SASEGT. CDR3 loop: CASSRFAGTGVNPMNTEAFF. CDR3 DNA: TGTGCCAGCAGTCGATTTGCCGGGACAGGGGTTAACCCCATGAACACTGAAGCTTTCTTT.

This clonotype was counted a few times. V is TRBV7-2 and J is TRBJ2-7, with a possible D match to TRBD1 (6 bases). V shed 3 bases and J shed 2 bases, with 17 bases lying between them. Germline-derived CDR1 and CDR2 are SGHTA and FQGNSA. This CDR3 comprises 16 residues. The CDR3 spells CASSFSWTARTYEQYF. In nucleotides, the CDR3 is TGTGCCAGCAGCTTCAGCTGGACAGCAAGGACCTACGAGCAGTACTTC.

This clonotype has more than one count but fewer than ten. The J gene is TRBJ1-5, the V gene TRBV7-8, with a weak D call TRBD1 (6 bases). The germline gives CDR1 SGHVS, CDR2 FQNEAQ. V shed 1 base and J shed 2 bases, with 12 bases lying between them. The CDR3 runs to 16 residues. The CDR3: CASSLGRPGGNQPQHF. The DNA for the CDR3 is TGTGCCAGCAGCTTAGGTCGTCCAGGGGGCAATCAGCCCCAGCATTTT.

This clonotype was counted only a few times. The chain is built from TRBV4-1 and TRBJ2-1, with 7 bases lining up with TRBD1. Trimming at V came to 1 base and at J to 0 bases, leaving 6 bases not matched to a gene. CDR1 and CDR2 (germline): MGHRA, YSYEKL. The CDR3 is made up of 17 amino acids. Here the CDR3 reads CASSQAPGQSSYNEQFF. The CDR3, as DNA: TGCGCCAGCAGCCAAGCACCGGGACAGAGCTCCTACAATGAGCAGTTCTTC.

The CDR3 bases are TGTGCCAGCAGGAAAATCTTGGGGACCACCCAAGAGACCCAGTACTTC. Amino acids: CASRKILGTTQETQYF. The chain joins TRBV6-5 to TRBJ2-5; possibly TRBD1 or TRBD2 for D (5 bases each). The germline CDR1 and CDR2 sequences are MNHEY and SVGAGI. Trimming took 6 bases from V and 1 from J, leaving 18 bases between them. The CDR3 sequence is 16 residues long.

This clonotype is medium-sized (0.01 to 0.1%). The chain employs TRBV28 and TRBJ1-2, with 12 bases aligning to TRBD1. Losses at the gene ends were 5 bases for V and 5 bases for J; bases not matched to a gene: 12. This CDR3 contains 17 residues. Germline CDR1 MDHEN, CDR2 SYDVKM. CDR3 nucleotide sequence: TGTGCCAGCAGTACTGGGACAGGGGGCGTCTTAAAGTATGGCTACACCTTC. Translating gives CASSTGTGGVLKYGYTF.

The V call is TRBV6-2 or TRBV6-3, the J call TRBJ2-1; 12 bases agree with TRBD2. The V and J ends lost 6 bases and 9 bases, in that order; junction bases with no gene match: 12. Germline lookup yields CDR1 MNHEY and CDR2 SVGEGT. CDR3 length: 16 amino acids. The chain's CDR3 is CASSVLAGGLSGEQFF. For the CDR3, the DNA is TGTGCCAGCAGCGTCCTAGCGGGGGGGTTATCGGGTGAGCAGTTCTTC.

The chain combines TRBV12-3 or TRBV12-4 with TRBJ1-1; no clear D gene. V was shortened by 1 base and J by 6 bases, with 6 bases between the two germline ends. The length of the CDR3 is 12 residues. This CDR3 is CASSLVEPEAFF. The CDR3 region has the DNA TGTGCCAGCAGTTTAGTGGAACCTGAAGCTTTCTTT.

This clonotype was detected many times. In DNA, the CDR3 is TGTGCCAGCAGCCTGGGGGGGGTTGGCACTGAAGCTTTCTTT. The encoded protein is CASSLGGVGTEAFF. The rearrangement joins TRBV7-6 to TRBJ1-1, with a weak D call TRBD1 (5 bases). The germline V and J ends were trimmed by 5 bases and 4 bases, with 14 bases remaining between them. There are 14 residues in the CDR3. Per the germline V gene, CDR1 is SGHVS and CDR2 is FNYEAQ.

The chain combines TRBV7-9 with TRBJ1-1; D uncertain. The CDR3 length is 15 residues. Germline V gives CDR1 SEHNR, CDR2 FQNEAQ (reference sequence). Trimming pared 6 bases from V and 4 bases from J, leaving 18 bases between. The CDR3 reads CASRSGVGRPTEAFF. Written as DNA, the CDR3 is TGTGCCAGCAGATCGGGCGTGGGGAGGCCCACTGAAGCTTTCTTT.

J is TRBJ2-5 and V is TRBV11-2; D gene uncertain. Trimming removed 0 bases from V and 4 bases from J, with 12 bases in between. The CDR3 has 15 residues. Germline CDR1 and CDR2: SGHAT and FQNNGV. CDR3 in amino acids: CASSLDSRRRETQYF. CDR3 sequence (DNA): TGTGCCAGCAGCTTAGATTCTCGGCGTCGAGAGACCCAGTACTTC.

This clonotype has only a few counts. This chain links TRBV6-2 or TRBV6-3 with TRBJ2-5; 9 bases align to TRBD2. Germline loops: CDR1 MNHEY, CDR2 SVGEGT. Trimming cost V 0 bases and J 10 bases; bases outside gene matches: 9. The CDR3 is made up of 15 amino acids. The CDR3: CASSYSKASGVHQYF. The DNA of the CDR3 is TGTGCCAGCAGTTACTCGAAGGCTAGCGGGGTCCACCAGTACTTC.